This T cell receptor (beta chain) was sequenced during a study of CD8 T cells in Susac syndrome. Sequencing of TCR beta covered CD8+ and CD4+ T cells obtained from blood. There are 15 residues in the CDR3. Germline CDR1 MNHEY, CDR2 SMNVEV (reference sequence). The germline V and J ends were trimmed by 2 bases and 1 base, with 9 bases remaining between them. Study outcomes and limitations: The TCR sequencing and HLA analysis in the study involved a relatively small number of individuals, as the study acknowledged.

To note about this clonotype: The target antigen is unknown.

With random hexamers, roughly 0.45 to 1 ug RNA was reverse transcribed. Across 54 Vbeta and 13 Jbeta, immunoSEQ multiplex PCR amplified TCR beta CDR3. A single record per CDR3 protein comes from TCRdb applying MiXCR to the immunoSEQ multiplex PCR reads. This repertoire shows roughly 150,000 distinct CDR3 sequences, approximately 94% found once; its top ten account for 0.2% to 0.25%. The receptor was derived from a human donor with multiple sclerosis. The chain links TRBV27 to TRBJ2-1, with D hard to call. The sample comprised CD8+ T cells from PBMCs. CDR3 sequence reads: CASSLRGVSYNEQFF. For the CDR3, the DNA is TGTGCCAGCAGTTTACGTGGGGTTTCCTACAATGAGCAGTTCTTC.